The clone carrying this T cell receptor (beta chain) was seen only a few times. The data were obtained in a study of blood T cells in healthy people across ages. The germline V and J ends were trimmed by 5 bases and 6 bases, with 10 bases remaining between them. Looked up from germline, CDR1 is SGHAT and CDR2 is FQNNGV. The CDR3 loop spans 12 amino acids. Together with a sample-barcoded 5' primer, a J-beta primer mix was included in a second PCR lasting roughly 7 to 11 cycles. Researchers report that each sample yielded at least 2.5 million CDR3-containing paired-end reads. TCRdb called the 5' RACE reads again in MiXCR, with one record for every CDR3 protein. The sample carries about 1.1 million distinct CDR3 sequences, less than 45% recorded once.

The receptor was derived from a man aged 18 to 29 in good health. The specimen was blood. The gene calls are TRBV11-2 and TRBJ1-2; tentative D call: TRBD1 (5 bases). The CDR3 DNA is TGTGCCAGCAGCCAGGACATCAATGGCTACACCTTC. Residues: CASSQDINGYTF. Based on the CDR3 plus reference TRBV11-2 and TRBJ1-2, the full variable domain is EAGVAQSPRYKIIEKRQSVAFWCNPISGHATLYWYQQILGQGPKLLIQFQNNGVVDDSQLPKDRFSAERLKGVDSTLKIQPAKLEDSAVYLCASSQDINGYTFGSGTRLTVV.